These 2 T cell receptor beta chains originate from one sample sequenced in a study of cytomegalovirus exposure and HLA in healthy donors (dated by TCRdb to 2016 to 2017). Libraries were prepared through the immunoSEQ multiplex PCR assay. For the multiplex PCR, a mixture combining 60 forward primers for TCR Vbeta segments and 13 reverse primers for TCR Jbeta segments was used. In TCRdb, the immuneACCESS table is reduced to in-frame sequences with V and J assigned. These tables do not hold every clone; where another copy was compared, an unresolved V gene accounts for under half, and the others remain unexplained. The sample table lists some 190,000 clones, around 82% of them with a count of one. The top ten clonotypes cover 12% to 15% of the sample. Sequencing was done on a sample of PBMCs. The receptors were gathered from a woman aged 25 to 39 in good health and CMV-seropositive.

This clone has more than one count but fewer than ten. The genes are TRBV5-1 and TRBJ1-1; the D is unclear. Germline V lookup: CDR1 SGHRS, CDR2 YFSETQ. V was clipped by 3 bases and J by 1 base, with 10 bases between them. CDR3 length: 14 amino acids. CDR3 DNA: TGCGCCAGCAGCTCGGAGGACTGGAACACTGAAGCTTTCTTT. Translating gives CASSSEDWNTEAFF.

The chain couples TRBV10-1 to TRBJ2-3; TRBD1 might be the D (6 bases). The CDR3 loop spans 14 amino acids. The germline CDR1 and CDR2 sequences are WNHNN and SYGVQD (reference sequence). V lost 5 bases, J lost 5 bases, and 14 bases lay in between. The CDR3: CASSRLRGIDTQYF. CDR3 bases: TGCGCCAGCAGTCGCCTTAGGGGGATAGATACGCAGTATTTT.